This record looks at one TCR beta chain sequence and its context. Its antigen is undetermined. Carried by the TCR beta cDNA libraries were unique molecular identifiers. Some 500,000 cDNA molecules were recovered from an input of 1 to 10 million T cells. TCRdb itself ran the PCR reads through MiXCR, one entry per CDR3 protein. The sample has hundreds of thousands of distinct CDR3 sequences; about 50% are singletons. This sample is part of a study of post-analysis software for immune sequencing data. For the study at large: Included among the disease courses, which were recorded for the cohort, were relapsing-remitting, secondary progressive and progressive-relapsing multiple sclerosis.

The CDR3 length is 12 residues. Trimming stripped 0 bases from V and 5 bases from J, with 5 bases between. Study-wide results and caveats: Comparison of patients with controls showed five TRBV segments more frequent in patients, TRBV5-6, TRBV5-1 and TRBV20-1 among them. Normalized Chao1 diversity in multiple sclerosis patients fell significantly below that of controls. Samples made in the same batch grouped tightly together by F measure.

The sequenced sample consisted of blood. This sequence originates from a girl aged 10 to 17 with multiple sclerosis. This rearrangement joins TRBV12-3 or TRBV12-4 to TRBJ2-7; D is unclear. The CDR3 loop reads CASSLAVDEQYF. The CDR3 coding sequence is TGTGCCAGCAGTTTAGCCGTTGACGAGCAGTACTTC.